This TCR beta chain was captured in a study of blood T cell repertoires in COVID-19. Germline trimming cut 6 bases from V and 3 bases from J; bases unmatched to any gene: 3. The CDR3 extends over 13 amino acids. In germline, CDR1 is MDHEN, CDR2 SYDVKM. Participant-given clinical history determined each cohort assignment. Measured with immunoSEQ multiplex PCR; TCRdb has only the in-frame clones, and not every one. The sample records around 250,000 clones, around 89% being singletons. The gene calls are TRBV28 and TRBJ1-2; TRBD1 matches at 8 bases. The sequencing sample was made of PBMCs or T cells enriched from blood (not recorded which). This receptor was obtained from a woman under 40 who had recovered from COVID-19. Written as DNA, the CDR3 is TGTGCCAGCAGGAAGGACAGGGACTATGGCTACACCTTC. This gives the protein CASRKDRDYGYTF.